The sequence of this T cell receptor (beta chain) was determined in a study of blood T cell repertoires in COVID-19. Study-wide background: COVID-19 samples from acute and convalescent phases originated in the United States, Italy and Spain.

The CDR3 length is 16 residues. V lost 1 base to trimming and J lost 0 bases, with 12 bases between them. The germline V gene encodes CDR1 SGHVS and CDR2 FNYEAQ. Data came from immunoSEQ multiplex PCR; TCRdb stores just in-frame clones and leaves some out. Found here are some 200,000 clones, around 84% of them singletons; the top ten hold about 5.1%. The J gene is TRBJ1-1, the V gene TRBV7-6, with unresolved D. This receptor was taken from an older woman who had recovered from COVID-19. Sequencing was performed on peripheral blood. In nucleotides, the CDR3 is TGTGCCAGCAGCTTAGGTACCCGGAGATTGAACACTGAAGCTTTCTTT. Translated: CASSLGTRRLNTEAFF.